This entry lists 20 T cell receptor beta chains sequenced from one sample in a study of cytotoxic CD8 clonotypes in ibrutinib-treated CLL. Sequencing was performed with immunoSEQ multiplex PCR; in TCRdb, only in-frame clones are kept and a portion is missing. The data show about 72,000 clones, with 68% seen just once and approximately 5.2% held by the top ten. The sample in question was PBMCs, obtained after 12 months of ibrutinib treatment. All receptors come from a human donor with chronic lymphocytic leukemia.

CDR3 protein: CASSPHNRGSSYNSPLHF. The DNA of the CDR3 is TGTGCCAGCAGTCCCCACAACAGGGGAAGCTCCTATAATTCACCCCTCCACTTT. V usage is TRBV27 and J usage is TRBJ1-6, with 7 bases lining up with TRBD1. V was clipped by 5 bases and J by 0 bases; unmatched bases: 10. The CDR3 covers 18 residues. Germline V gene data show CDR1 as MNHEY and CDR2 as SMNVEV (reference sequence).

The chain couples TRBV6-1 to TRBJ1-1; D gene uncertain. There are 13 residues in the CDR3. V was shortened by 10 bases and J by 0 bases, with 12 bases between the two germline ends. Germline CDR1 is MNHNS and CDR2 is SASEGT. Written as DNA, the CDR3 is TGTGCCACCGGGGTTATGGTGAACACTGAAGCTTTCTTT. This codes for CATGVMVNTEAFF.

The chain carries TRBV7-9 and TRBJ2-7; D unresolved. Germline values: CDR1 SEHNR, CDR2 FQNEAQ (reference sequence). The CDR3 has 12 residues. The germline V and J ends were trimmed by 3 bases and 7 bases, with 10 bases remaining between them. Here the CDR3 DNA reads TGTGCCAGCAGCTTTGGTGCGGCGGAGCAGTACTTC. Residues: CASSFGAAEQYF.

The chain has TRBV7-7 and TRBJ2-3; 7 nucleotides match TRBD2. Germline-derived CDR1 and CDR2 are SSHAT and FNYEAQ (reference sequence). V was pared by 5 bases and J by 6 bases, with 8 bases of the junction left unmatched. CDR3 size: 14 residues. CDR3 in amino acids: CASSPGEGPDTQYF. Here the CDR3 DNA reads TGTGCCAGCAGCCCGGGGGAGGGGCCGGATACGCAGTATTTT.

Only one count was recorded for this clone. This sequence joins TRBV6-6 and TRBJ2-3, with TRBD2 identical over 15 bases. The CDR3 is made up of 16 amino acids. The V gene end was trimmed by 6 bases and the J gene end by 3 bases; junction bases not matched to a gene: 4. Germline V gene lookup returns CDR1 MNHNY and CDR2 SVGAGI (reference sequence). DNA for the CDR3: TGTGCCAGCAGCGGACTAGCGGGGGGGCAGACAGATACGCAGTATTTT. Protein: CASSGLAGGQTDTQYF.

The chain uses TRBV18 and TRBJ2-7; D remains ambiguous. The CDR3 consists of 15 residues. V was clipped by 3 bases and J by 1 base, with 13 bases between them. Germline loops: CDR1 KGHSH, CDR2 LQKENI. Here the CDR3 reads CASSPRRTDSYEQYF. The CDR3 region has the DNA TGTGCCAGCTCACCGCGTCGGACCGATTCCTACGAGCAGTACTTC. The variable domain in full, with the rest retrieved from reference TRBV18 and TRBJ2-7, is NAGVMQNPRHLVRRRGQEARLRCSPMKGHSHVYWYRQLPEEGLKFMVYLQKENIIDESGMPKERFSAEFPKEGPSILRIQQVVRGDSAAYFCASSPRRTDSYEQYFGPGTRLTVT.

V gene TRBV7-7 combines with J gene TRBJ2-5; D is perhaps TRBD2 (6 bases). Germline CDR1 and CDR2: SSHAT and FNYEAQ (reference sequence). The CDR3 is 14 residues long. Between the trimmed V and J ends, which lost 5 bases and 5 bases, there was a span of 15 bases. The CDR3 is CASSHGGTGETQYF. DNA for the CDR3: TGTGCCAGCAGCCACGGAGGGACGGGGGAGACCCAGTACTTC.

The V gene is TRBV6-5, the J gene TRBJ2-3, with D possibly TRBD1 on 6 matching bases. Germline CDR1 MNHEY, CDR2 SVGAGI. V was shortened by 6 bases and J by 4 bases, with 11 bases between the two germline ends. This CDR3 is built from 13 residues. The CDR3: CASRPGAADTQYF. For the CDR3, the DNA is TGTGCCAGCAGGCCAGGGGCGGCAGATACGCAGTATTTT.

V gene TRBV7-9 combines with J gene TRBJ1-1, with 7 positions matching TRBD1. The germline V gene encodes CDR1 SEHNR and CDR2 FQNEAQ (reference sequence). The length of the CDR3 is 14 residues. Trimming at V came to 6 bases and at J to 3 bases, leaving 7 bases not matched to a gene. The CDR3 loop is CASRRQGQDTEAFF. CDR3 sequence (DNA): TGTGCCAGCAGACGACAGGGTCAGGACACTGAAGCTTTCTTT.

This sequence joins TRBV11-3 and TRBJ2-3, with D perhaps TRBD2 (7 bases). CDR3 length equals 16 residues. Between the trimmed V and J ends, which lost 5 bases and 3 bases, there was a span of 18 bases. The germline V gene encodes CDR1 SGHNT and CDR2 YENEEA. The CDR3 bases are TGTGCCAGCAGCCTATCGGGGGGCGCGGGTACAGATACGCAGTATTTT. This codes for CASSLSGGAGTDTQYF.

The CDR3 is CAIRRGALGGTDTQYF. CDR3 bases: TGTGCCATCAGACGGGGCGCGCTGGGGGGAACAGATACGCAGTATTTT. The rearrangement links TRBV10-3 to TRBJ2-3; possibly TRBD2 for D (6 bases). Germline CDR1 ENHRY, CDR2 SYGVKD. This CDR3 is built from 16 residues. Trimming cost V 6 bases and J 3 bases, with 19 bases left between them.

The CDR3: CASSALPFGGSGNTIYF. The DNA for the CDR3 is TGTGCCAGCAGCGCCCTCCCTTTTGGGGGCTCTGGAAACACCATATATTTT. The chain uses TRBV9 and TRBJ1-3; a weak D match, TRBD1 (5 bases). This CDR3 is 17 amino acids long. The V gene lost 3 bases and the J gene lost 0 bases, with 16 bases spanning the gap. Per germline, CDR1 SGDLS and CDR2 YYNGEE.

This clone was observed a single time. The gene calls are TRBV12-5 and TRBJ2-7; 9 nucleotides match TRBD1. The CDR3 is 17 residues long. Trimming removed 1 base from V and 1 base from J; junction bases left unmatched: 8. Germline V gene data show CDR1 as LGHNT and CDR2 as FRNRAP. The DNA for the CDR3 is TGTGCTAGTGGTTTGGCCACCGGGACAGGGACATCCTACGAGCAGTACTTC. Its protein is CASGLATGTGTSYEQYF.

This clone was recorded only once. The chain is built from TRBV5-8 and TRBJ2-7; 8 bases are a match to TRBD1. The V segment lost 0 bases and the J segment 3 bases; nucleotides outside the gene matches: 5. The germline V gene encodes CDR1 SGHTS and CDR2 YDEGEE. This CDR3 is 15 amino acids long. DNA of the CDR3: TGTGCCAGCAGCTTGGTGGGCAGGGGGCACTACGAGCAGTACTTC. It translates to CASSLVGRGHYEQYF.

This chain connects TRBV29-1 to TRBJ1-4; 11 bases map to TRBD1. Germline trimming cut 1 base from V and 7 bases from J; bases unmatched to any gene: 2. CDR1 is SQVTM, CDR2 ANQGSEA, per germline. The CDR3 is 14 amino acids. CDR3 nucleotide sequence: TGCAGCGTTGAAGGGGGACAGGGGGGTGAAAAACTGTTTTTT. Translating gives CSVEGGQGGEKLFF. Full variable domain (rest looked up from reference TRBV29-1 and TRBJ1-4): SAVISQKPSRDICQRGTSLTIQCQVDSQVTMMFWYRQQPGQSLTLIATANQGSEATYESGFVIDKFPISRPNLTFSTLTVSNMSPEDSSIYLCSVEGGQGGEKLFFGSGTQLSVL.

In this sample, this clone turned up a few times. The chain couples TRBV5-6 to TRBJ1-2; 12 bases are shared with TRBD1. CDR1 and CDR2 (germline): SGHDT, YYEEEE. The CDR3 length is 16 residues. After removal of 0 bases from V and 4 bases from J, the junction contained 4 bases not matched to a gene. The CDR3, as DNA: TGTGCCAGCAGCTTGGTGGGGACAGGGGGCGCCTATGGCTACACCTTC. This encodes CASSLVGTGGAYGYTF.

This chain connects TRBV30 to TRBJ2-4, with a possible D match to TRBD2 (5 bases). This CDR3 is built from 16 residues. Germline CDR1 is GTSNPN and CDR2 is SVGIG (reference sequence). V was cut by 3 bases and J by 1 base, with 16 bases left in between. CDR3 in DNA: TGTGCCTGGAGGCAAGCCTCGGGGTGGGCCAAAAACATTCAGTACTTC. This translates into CAWRQASGWAKNIQYF.

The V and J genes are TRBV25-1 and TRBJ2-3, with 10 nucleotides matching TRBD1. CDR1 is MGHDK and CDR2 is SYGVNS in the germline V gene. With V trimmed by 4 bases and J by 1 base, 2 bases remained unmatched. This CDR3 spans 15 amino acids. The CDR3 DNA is TGTGCCAGCAGTGGGGGGACAGGGGGCACAGATACGCAGTATTTT. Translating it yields CASSGGTGGTDTQYF.

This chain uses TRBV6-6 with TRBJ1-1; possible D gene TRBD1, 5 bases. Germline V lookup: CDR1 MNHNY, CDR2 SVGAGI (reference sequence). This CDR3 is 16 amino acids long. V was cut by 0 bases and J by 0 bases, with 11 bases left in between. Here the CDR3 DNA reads TGTGCCAGCAGTTACTCGAGGGGACGGATGAACACTGAAGCTTTCTTT. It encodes CASSYSRGRMNTEAFF.

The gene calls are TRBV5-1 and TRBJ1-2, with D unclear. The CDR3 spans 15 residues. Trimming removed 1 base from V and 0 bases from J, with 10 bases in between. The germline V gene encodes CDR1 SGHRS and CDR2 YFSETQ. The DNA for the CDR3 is TGCGCCAGCAGCTTGTACGGGGTAGCTAACTATGGCTACACCTTC. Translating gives CASSLYGVANYGYTF.